This T cell receptor (beta chain) was profiled in a study of shared T cell receptors in the human thymus. The CDR3 is 13 residues long. Per the germline V gene, CDR1 is SQVTM and CDR2 is ANQGSEA. The germline V and J ends were trimmed by 7 bases and 10 bases, with 17 bases remaining between them. Libraries were prepared by immunoSEQ multiplex PCR; TCRdb keeps only in-frame clonotypes and omits some of them. This sample carries roughly 710,000 clones, approximately 85% of them seen once, and the ten largest clones take 0.008% to 0.011%. These same data were also listed under a study on human thymus T cells. As reported in that work: The source of the thymus tissue was resections taken during corrective heart surgery. Highly overlapping thymic repertoires in unrelated individuals were reported by related research.

Sequenced: thymocytes. The V gene is TRBV29-1, the J gene TRBJ1-6, with D uncertain. The receptor was isolated from a girl less than two years old with a congenital heart defect. This CDR3 reads CSDLPGNGSPLHF. CDR3 DNA: TGCAGCGACCTTCCCGGGAACGGATCACCCCTCCACTTT.